These 30 T cell receptor beta chains came from one sample sequenced in a study of PD-L1 blockade in urothelial cancer. Sequencing used immunoSEQ multiplex PCR; TCRdb keeps in-frame clones, though not all of them. The table has more than 40,000 clones, more than 70% seen once. The sample consisted of PBMCs, taken around atezolizumab (anti-PD-L1) treatment. The receptors stem from a woman aged 55-70 years with urothelial cancer.

The chain uses TRBV7-6 and TRBJ2-3; no firm D call. Germline assignment: CDR1 SGHVS and CDR2 FNYEAQ. V was cut by 2 bases and J by 6 bases, with 12 bases left in between. The CDR3 spans 14 residues. The CDR3 DNA sequence: TGTGCCAGCAGCTTATTGACTTATTGGGATACGCAGTATTTT. Translated: CASSLLTYWDTQYF.

The chain employs TRBV19 and TRBJ2-7; 8 positions agree with TRBD1. Losses at the gene ends were 7 bases for V and 4 bases for J; bases not matched to a gene: 12. The CDR3 is 15 residues long. CDR1 is LNHDA and CDR2 is SQIVND in the germline V gene (reference sequence). The CDR3 sequence: CASTPTGTGLYEQYF. The CDR3 region has the DNA TGTGCCAGTACCCCAACCGGGACAGGCTTATACGAGCAGTACTTC.

This chain links TRBV18 with TRBJ1-1, with TRBD1 matching over 9 bases. V was pared by 3 bases and J by 0 bases, with 2 bases of the junction left unmatched. This CDR3 is 15 amino acids long. Germline assignment: CDR1 KGHSH and CDR2 LQKENI. CDR3 nucleotides: TGTGCCAGCTCACCGGGGACAGGGTTGAACACTGAAGCTTTCTTT. As protein: CASSPGTGLNTEAFF.

The gene calls are TRBV4-1 and TRBJ1-2; no firm D call. V gave up 0 bases and J gave up 6 bases, with 14 bases separating them. This CDR3 has 15 residues. CDR1 is MGHRA, CDR2 YSYEKL, per germline. DNA for the CDR3: TGCGCCAGCAGCCAAGATCCGGGGTTTAAGGATGGCTACACCTTC. Its protein product is CASSQDPGFKDGYTF.

The J gene is TRBJ1-2, the V gene TRBV19; 7 nucleotides line up with TRBD1. CDR3 size: 16 residues. The ends lost 0 bases at V and 3 bases at J; junction bases unmatched: 7. CDR1 and CDR2 (germline): LNHDA, SQIVND (reference sequence). DNA for the CDR3: TGTGCCAGTAGTATAGATCTTTGGGGGACAGACTATGGCTACACCTTC. As protein: CASSIDLWGTDYGYTF.

This clone came up many times. The V call is TRBV7-2, the J call TRBJ2-3; 8 bases fit TRBD2. V lost 1 base and J lost 2; bases outside the gene matches: 11. Germline V gene sequence: CDR1 SGHTA, CDR2 FQGNSA. The CDR3 is 18 residues long. The CDR3 bases are TGTGCCAGCAGCTTAGGGCTGTTTAGCGGGGACACCACAGATACGCAGTATTTT. Translation gives CASSLGLFSGDTTDTQYF.

The sample holds a few counts of this clone. The V gene is TRBV19, the J gene TRBJ2-7; D uncertain. Deletions cut 4 bases from V and 4 bases from J, with 5 bases between. Per germline, CDR1 LNHDA and CDR2 SQIVND (reference sequence). CDR3 length equals 11 residues. The CDR3 loop reads CASSSRYEQYF. The CDR3 DNA is TGTGCCAGTAGTAGCCGGTACGAGCAGTACTTC.

The rearrangement links TRBV4-2 to TRBJ2-2; 8 bases fit TRBD1. The CDR3 totals 18 residues. Germline V lookup: CDR1 LGHNA, CDR2 YNFKEQ. The V segment lost 0 bases and the J segment 2 bases; nucleotides outside the gene matches: 8. CDR3 bases: TGTGCCAGCAGCCAAGAAATAGGGACAGGATCAAACACCGGGGAGCTGTTTTTT. This gives the protein CASSQEIGTGSNTGELFF.

DNA for the CDR3: TGTGCCAGCAGCAAAGGGACAGGGGGCGGCTACGAGCAGTACTTC. It yields the protein CASSKGTGGGYEQYF. The genes are TRBV7-2 and TRBJ2-7; 12 bases agree with TRBD1. The germline V gene encodes CDR1 SGHTA and CDR2 FQGNSA. J lost 3 bases, V lost 5 bases, and 5 bases had no gene match. This CDR3 spans 15 amino acids.

The CDR3 coding sequence is TGTGCCAGCTCAGGGGACTTGAGCTCCTACGAGCAGTACTTC. It yields the protein CASSGDLSSYEQYF. This chain joins TRBV18 and TRBJ2-7, with D possibly TRBD2 on 6 matching bases. V lost 5 bases and J lost 0, with 11 bases in between. Germline lookup yields CDR1 KGHSH and CDR2 LQKENI. CDR3 length: 14 amino acids.

The rearrangement links TRBV6-5 to TRBJ1-5, with 7 bases lining up with TRBD1. The CDR3 totals 14 residues. V shed 2 bases and J 8 bases; nucleotides not matched to a gene: 6. Germline V gene data show CDR1 as MNHEY and CDR2 as SVGAGI. The CDR3 coding sequence is TGTGCCAGCAGTTACCGACAGGGTATGGAGCCCCAGCATTTT. It encodes CASSYRQGMEPQHF.

The CDR3: CASSSSAQETQYF. The CDR3 DNA follows: TGTGCCAGCTCTTCAAGCGCCCAAGAGACCCAGTACTTC. V and J are TRBV18 and TRBJ2-5; no clear D gene. The CDR3 totals 13 residues. Germline V gives CDR1 KGHSH, CDR2 LQKENI. V shed 6 bases and J shed 1 base, with 9 bases lying between them.

This chain connects TRBV13 to TRBJ2-6; TRBD1 aligns across 7 bases. Trimming removed 5 bases from V and 12 bases from J; junction bases left unmatched: 7. Germline lookup yields CDR1 PRHDT and CDR2 FYEKMQ (reference sequence). The CDR3 extends over 13 amino acids. The CDR3 nucleotides are TGTGCCAGCAGCGTCGGGGACAGCGGCGTCCTGACTTTC. Its protein is CASSVGDSGVLTF. The whole variable domain, remainder taken from reference TRBV13 and TRBJ2-6, is AAGVIQSPRHLIKEKRETATLKCYPIPRHDTVYWYQQGPGQDPQFLISFYEKMQSDKGSIPDRFSAQQFSDYHSELNMSSLELGDSALYFCASSVGDSGVLTFGAGSRLTVL.

The chain employs TRBV7-9 and TRBJ1-5, with D possibly matching TRBD1 (5 bases). The CDR3 runs to 14 residues. Germline V gives CDR1 SEHNR, CDR2 FQNEAQ (reference sequence). Trimming shortened V by 4 bases and J by 4 bases, and 11 bases separated the two germline ends. The CDR3: CASSSTQGNQPQHF. The CDR3, as DNA: TGTGCCAGCAGCTCTACTCAGGGTAATCAGCCCCAGCATTTT.

This clone has just one count. This chain links TRBV7-9 with TRBJ2-3; the match to TRBD2 covers 7 bases. Germline V gives CDR1 SEHNR, CDR2 FQNEAQ (reference sequence). The junction had 2 bases not matched to a gene; V was cut back by 1 base and J by 1 base. The CDR3 runs 15 residues. CDR3 sequence reads: CASSLGGGRTDTQYF. CDR3 in DNA: TGTGCCAGCAGCTTAGGCGGGGGTCGCACAGATACGCAGTATTTT. The whole variable domain, remainder taken from reference TRBV7-9 and TRBJ2-3, is DTGVSQNPRHKITKRGQNVTFRCDPISEHNRLYWYRQTLGQGPEFLTYFQNEAQLEKSRLLSDRFSAERPKGSFSTLEIQRTEQGDSAMYLCASSLGGGRTDTQYFGPGTRLTVL.

The chain links TRBV19 to TRBJ2-1; the match to TRBD2 covers 10 bases. Trimming cost V 3 bases and J 6 bases; bases outside gene matches: 5. The germline V gene has CDR1 LNHDA and CDR2 SQIVND (reference sequence). The CDR3 runs to 15 residues. The CDR3 DNA reads TGTGCCAGTAGTATGAGCGGGGGGGCCTTCAATGAGCAGTTCTTC. Its protein is CASSMSGGAFNEQFF.

The chain's CDR3 is CASSFFRGLGPYEQYF. CDR3 bases: TGTGCCAGCAGTTTCTTCAGGGGACTAGGGCCCTACGAGCAGTACTTC. The rearrangement joins TRBV28 to TRBJ2-7; 8 bases are shared with TRBD2. Germline-derived CDR1 and CDR2 are MDHEN and SYDVKM. Unmatched junction bases numbered 9, after V lost 3 bases and J lost 2 bases. The CDR3 length is 16 residues.

The chain is built from TRBV7-7 and TRBJ2-5, with a tentative D call TRBD1 (6 bases). CDR1 and CDR2 from the germline V gene are SSHAT and FNYEAQ (reference sequence). The CDR3 has 13 residues. V was clipped by 2 bases and J by 7 bases, with 11 bases between them. The CDR3 here is CASSLRDRTTQYF. DNA for the CDR3: TGTGCCAGCAGCTTAAGAGACAGGACGACCCAGTACTTC.

The rearrangement joins TRBV19 to TRBJ1-5, with a weak D call TRBD1 (5 bases). This CDR3 contains 15 residues. Germline V gene lookup returns CDR1 LNHDA and CDR2 SQIVND (reference sequence). The V gene lost 5 bases and the J gene lost 3 bases, with 14 bases spanning the gap. CDR3 loop: CASSLEGVYNQPQHF. The DNA of the CDR3 is TGTGCCAGTAGTCTGGAAGGGGTATACAATCAGCCCCAGCATTTT. The whole variable domain, filled in from reference TRBV19 and TRBJ1-5, reads DGGITQSPKYLFRKEGQNVTLSCEQNLNHDAMYWYRQDPGQGLRLIYYSQIVNDFQKGDIAEGYSVSREKKESFPLTVTSAQKNPTAFYLCASSLEGVYNQPQHFGDGTRLSIL.

The chain uses TRBV19 and TRBJ1-2, with 7 bases matching TRBD1. The CDR3 has 15 residues. The V gene's germline CDR1 is LNHDA and CDR2 SQIVND (reference sequence). V lost 5 bases and J lost 4; bases outside the gene matches: 10. CDR3 sequence: CASSRQGDTPYGYTF. DNA for the CDR3: TGTGCCAGTAGTCGACAGGGAGATACCCCCTATGGCTACACCTTC.

The chain is built from TRBV14 and TRBJ2-7; 7 bases are shared with TRBD1. CDR3 length: 15 amino acids. The V gene's germline CDR1 is SGHDN and CDR2 FVKESK. The V and J ends lost 4 bases and 2 bases, in that order; junction bases with no gene match: 8. The chain's CDR3 is CASSRRGDRPYEQYF. CDR3 DNA sequence: TGTGCCAGCAGCCGCCGAGGGGACAGACCCTACGAGCAGTACTTC.

J is TRBJ2-1 and V is TRBV15, with D hard to call. Germline lookup yields CDR1 LNHNV and CDR2 YYDKDF (reference sequence). The CDR3 spans 14 residues. Trimming cost V 3 bases and J 5 bases, with 11 bases left between them. CDR3 protein: CATSSLGFHNEQFF. CDR3 DNA sequence: TGTGCCACCAGCAGCCTCGGGTTTCACAATGAGCAGTTCTTC.

The chain links TRBV21-1 to TRBJ2-5; the table's D call TRBD1 went unverified against the DNA. TRBV21-1 is recorded as a pseudogene. The CDR3 totals 17 residues. CDR3 in amino acids: CASSKLPQGASSGTQYF. The CDR3 DNA reads TGTGCCAGCAGCAAACTCCCCCAAGGGGCCTCCTCGGGGACCCAGTACTTC.

The table lists this clone with a few counts. The chain is built from TRBV21-1 and TRBJ1-5; TRBD1, the D gene given by the table, was not confirmed from the DNA. TRBV21-1 is a recognized pseudogene. CDR3 length equals 12 residues. CDR3 DNA: TGTGCCAGTGACAGGGGCAATCAGCCCCAGCATTTT. Protein product: CASDRGNQPQHF.

The chain employs TRBV5-4 and TRBJ2-2; 7 bases match TRBD1. The germline CDR1 and CDR2 sequences are SGHNT and YYREEE (reference sequence). V lost 4 bases, J lost 0 bases, and 9 bases stayed unmatched. CDR3 size: 17 residues. In DNA, the CDR3 is TGTGCCAGCAGCCCCCCGGGGCAGGGGGCGAACACCGGGGAGCTGTTTTTT. Translating it yields CASSPPGQGANTGELFF.

The chain carries TRBV7-2 and TRBJ2-7; D gene ambiguous. Germline CDR1 SGHTA, CDR2 FQGNSA. The CDR3 consists of 15 residues. Trimming took off 2 bases at V and 3 bases at J, with 14 bases between the two ends. The CDR3 DNA reads as TGTGCCAGCAGCTTATTCCGAACTTGGTTCTACGAGCAGTACTTC. Protein product: CASSLFRTWFYEQYF.

The rearrangement joins TRBV4-3 to TRBJ2-7, with TRBD1 as a possible D gene (5 bases). Germline values: CDR1 LGHNA, CDR2 YSLEER. Trimming stripped 0 bases from V and 7 bases from J, with 13 bases between. This CDR3 spans 14 amino acids. CDR3 DNA: TGCGCCAGCAGCCAAGAGATGGGGCTGGGGGAGCAGTACTTC. It specifies CASSQEMGLGEQYF.

The chain joins TRBV7-2 to TRBJ2-7, with D uncertain. The V end was cut by 1 base, the J end by 3 bases, with 13 bases between. The V gene's germline CDR1 is SGHTA and CDR2 FQGNSA. This CDR3 contains 15 residues. CDR3 sequence (DNA): TGTGCCAGCAGCTTAGATAGAAATCCCTACTACGAGCAGTACTTC. Amino acid sequence: CASSLDRNPYYEQYF.

The CDR3 DNA reads as TGTGCCAGTAGTATCGACAGGGTTCAGCCCCAGCATTTT. It is translated as CASSIDRVQPQHF. The rearrangement joins TRBV19 to TRBJ1-5, with TRBD1 identical over 7 bases. Germline CDR1 is LNHDA and CDR2 is SQIVND (reference sequence). The CDR3 length is 13 residues. V shed 3 bases and J 6 bases; nucleotides not matched to a gene: 2.

This clone was observed a few times. This CDR3 reads CASSESGVSNQPQHF. The CDR3 bases are TGTGCCAGCAGTGAGTCAGGGGTGAGCAATCAGCCCCAGCATTTT. The chain uses TRBV2 and TRBJ1-5; a possible D gene is TRBD1 (6 bases). The CDR3 covers 15 residues. The germline CDR1 and CDR2 sequences are SNHLY and FYNNEI. The ends were cut back, 3 bases at V and 1 base at J, with 10 bases in the middle.